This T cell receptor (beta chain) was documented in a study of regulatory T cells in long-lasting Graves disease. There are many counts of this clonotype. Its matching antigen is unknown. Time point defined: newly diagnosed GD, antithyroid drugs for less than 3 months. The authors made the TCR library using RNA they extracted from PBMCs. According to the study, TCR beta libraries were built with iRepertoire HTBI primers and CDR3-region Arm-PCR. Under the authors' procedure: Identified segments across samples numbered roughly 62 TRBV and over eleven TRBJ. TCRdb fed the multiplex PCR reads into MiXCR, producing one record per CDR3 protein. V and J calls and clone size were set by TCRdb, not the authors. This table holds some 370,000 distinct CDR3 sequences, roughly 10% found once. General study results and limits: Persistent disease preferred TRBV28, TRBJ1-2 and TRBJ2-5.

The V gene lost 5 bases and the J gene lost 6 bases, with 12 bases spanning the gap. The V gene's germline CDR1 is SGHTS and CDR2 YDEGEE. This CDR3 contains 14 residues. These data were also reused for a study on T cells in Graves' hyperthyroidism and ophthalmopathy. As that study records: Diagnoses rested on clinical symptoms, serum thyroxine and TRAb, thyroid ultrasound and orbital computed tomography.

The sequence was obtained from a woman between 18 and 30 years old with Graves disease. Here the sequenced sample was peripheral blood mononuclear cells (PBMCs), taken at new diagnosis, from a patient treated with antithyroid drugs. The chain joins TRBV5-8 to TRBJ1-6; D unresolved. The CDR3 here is CASSSGYSNSPLHF. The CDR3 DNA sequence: TGTGCCAGCAGTTCGGGGTACTCTAATTCACCCCTCCACTTT.